This is a list of T cell receptor beta chains from one sample in a study of radiation and T cells in renal cell carcinoma. The data were produced by immunoSEQ multiplex PCR, yet TCRdb's version contains in-frame clones alone and is incomplete. The table shows about 78,000 clones, with about nine tenths occurring only once. The starting material was blood, obtained from a patient whose treatment included radiotherapy and nephrectomy. The source of these receptors is a woman aged 65 to 85 with renal cell carcinoma. CDR3s include the opening cysteine and the closing phenylalanine or tryptophan. D genes are given only for firm matches. Size tells how often a clone was seen (once, few, many) or the class of an expanded clone, and some rows leave it out.

DNA	CDR3	length	V	J	D	size
TGTGCCAGCAGCCAAAAAGACGGGGCGATGTCACCCCTCCACTTT	CASSQKDGAMSPLHF	15	TRBV7-3	TRBJ1-6	-	once
TGTGCCAGCCGGCCGGGGGGCGTAGACCAGCCCCAGCATTTT	CASRPGGVDQPQHF	14	TRBV6-6	TRBJ1-5	-	-
TGTGCCAGTAGTATGAAGGAAGGGTACGAGCAGTACTTC	CASSMKEGYEQYF	13	TRBV19	TRBJ2-7	-	-
TGTGCCAGCACAGGGTTAGCTCATTCACCCCTCCACTTT	CASTGLAHSPLHF	13	TRBV27	TRBJ1-6	-	-
TGTGCCTGGCGGAGGAACACTGAAGCTTTCTTT	CAWRRNTEAFF	11	TRBV30	TRBJ1-1	-	few
TGTGCCTGGACCGGTCCTTATAGCGGGGGCCTTAGCACAGATACGCAGTATTTT	CAWTGPYSGGLSTDTQYF	18	TRBV30	TRBJ2-3	TRBD2	-
TGTGCCAGCAGCTTGGTTAAAGCCAAAAACATTCAGTACTTC	CASSLVKAKNIQYF	14	TRBV5-6	TRBJ2-4	-	-
TGTGCCAGCAGTCCCTTCGCGGGGGGGCCCCAAGAGACCCAGTACTTC	CASSPFAGGPQETQYF	16	TRBV27	TRBJ2-5	TRBD2	once
TGTGCCAGCAGACGGACCGCTTATAATGAAAAACTGTTTTTT	CASRRTAYNEKLFF	14	TRBV27	TRBJ1-4	-	-
TGTGCCAGCAGCCGGACTAGCGGGGCTTTCGGTGAGCAGTTCTTC	CASSRTSGAFGEQFF	15	TRBV9	TRBJ2-1	TRBD2	-
TGCAGCGTTGGGGGTCTCGGACGGGGCAATGAGCAGTTCTTC	CSVGGLGRGNEQFF	14	TRBV29-1	TRBJ2-1	-	-
TGCGCCAGCAGCTTAAGACCGGCCGAGCAGTACTTC	CASSLRPAEQYF	12	TRBV5-1	TRBJ2-7	-	-
TGTGCCAGCAGAGAAGGAACAGGGGGCACTGAAGCTTTCTTT	CASREGTGGTEAFF	14	TRBV6-5	TRBJ1-1	TRBD1	-
TGCGCCAGCAGCCCGGACAGGGGGCAGTGGTATGGCTACACCTTC	CASSPDRGQWYGYTF	15	TRBV4-3	TRBJ1-2	TRBD1	-
TGTGCCTGGAGTGGGGGTTCAACTAATGAAAAACTGTTTTTT	CAWSGGSTNEKLFF	14	TRBV30	TRBJ1-4	-	-
TGTGCCAGCAGCGCCACAGGGGGGAATGAGCAGTTCTTC	CASSATGGNEQFF	13	TRBV9	TRBJ2-1	TRBD1	-